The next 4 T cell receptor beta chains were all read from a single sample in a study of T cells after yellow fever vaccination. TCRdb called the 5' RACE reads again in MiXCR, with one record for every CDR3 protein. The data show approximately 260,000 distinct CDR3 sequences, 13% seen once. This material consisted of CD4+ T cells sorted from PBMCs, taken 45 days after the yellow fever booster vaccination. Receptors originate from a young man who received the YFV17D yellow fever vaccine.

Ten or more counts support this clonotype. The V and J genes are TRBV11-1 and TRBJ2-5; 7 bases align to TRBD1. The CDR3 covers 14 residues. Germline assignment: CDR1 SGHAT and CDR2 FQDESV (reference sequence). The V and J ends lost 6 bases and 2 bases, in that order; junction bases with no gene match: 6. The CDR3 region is CASSQQGWQETQYF. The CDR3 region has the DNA TGTGCCAGCAGTCAACAGGGGTGGCAAGAGACCCAGTACTTC.

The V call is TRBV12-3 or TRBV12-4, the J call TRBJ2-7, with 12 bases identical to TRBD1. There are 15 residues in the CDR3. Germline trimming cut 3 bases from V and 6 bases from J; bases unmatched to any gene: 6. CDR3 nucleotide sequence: TGTGCCAGCAGTTTTACCGGGACAGGGGGCTCCGAGCAGTACTTC. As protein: CASSFTGTGGSEQYF.

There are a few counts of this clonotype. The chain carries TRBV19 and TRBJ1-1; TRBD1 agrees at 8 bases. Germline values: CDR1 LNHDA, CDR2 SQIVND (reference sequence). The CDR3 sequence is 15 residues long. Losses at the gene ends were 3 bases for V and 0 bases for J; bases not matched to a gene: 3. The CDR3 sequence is CASSIGDRLNTEAFF. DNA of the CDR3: TGTGCCAGTAGTATTGGGGACAGGCTGAACACTGAAGCTTTCTTT.

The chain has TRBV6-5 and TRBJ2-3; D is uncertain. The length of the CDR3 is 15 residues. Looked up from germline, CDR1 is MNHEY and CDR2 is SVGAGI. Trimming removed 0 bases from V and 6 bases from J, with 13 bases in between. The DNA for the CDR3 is TGTGCCAGCAGTTACTCGTACCGGGTGGGGGATACGCAGTATTTT. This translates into CASSYSYRVGDTQYF.